These 9 T cell receptor beta chains were sequenced from one sample in a study of beta chain features in type 1 diabetes (dated 2018 in TCRdb). The study at large found these results: A moderate but significant shortening of TCRB CDR3 length was observed in type 1 diabetes patients in all four CD4+ subsets.

The library was obtained by the immunoSEQ multiplex PCR assay. All of the isolated RNA was reverse transcribed with the High Capacity cDNA Reverse Transcription Kit, so expressed TCRB transcripts were sequenced. In its TCRdb copy, this immuneACCESS table keeps in-frame sequences only and misses some clones. Where compared with another copy, unresolved V genes explain less than half of these, and the others have no known cause. This sample holds more than 250,000 clones; 24% were observed only once. 0.012% of the sample is taken by the ten largest. What these receptors recognize is not known. Sequenced sample: naive CD4+ T cells from blood. The cell subset or site label corresponds to: true naive CD4+ T cells. The receptors derive from a woman aged 25 to 45 with type 1 diabetes.

V gene TRBV2 combines with J gene TRBJ2-3; 8 bases map to TRBD1. V shed 2 bases and J 6 bases; nucleotides not matched to a gene: 4. Germline values: CDR1 SNHLY, CDR2 FYNNEI. The CDR3 contains 14 residues. This CDR3 reads CASSEQGARDTQYF. The CDR3 DNA sequence: TGTGCCAGCAGTGAACAGGGGGCGAGGGATACGCAGTATTTT.

This clone was seen only a few times. The chain is built from TRBV4-2 and TRBJ2-1; TRBD2 is a possible D gene (5 bases). V gave up 0 bases and J gave up 9 bases, with 18 bases separating them. Per germline, CDR1 LGHNA and CDR2 YNFKEQ. This CDR3 spans 16 amino acids. This CDR3 reads CASSQDGGSHSGEQFF. CDR3 nucleotide sequence: TGTGCCAGCAGCCAAGATGGAGGTTCTCACAGCGGTGAGCAGTTCTTC.

The chain combines TRBV5-4 with TRBJ1-1; D is uncertain. The germline V and J ends were trimmed by 5 bases and 5 bases, with 13 bases remaining between them. The CDR3 has 13 amino acids. Germline loops: CDR1 SGHNT, CDR2 YYREEE (reference sequence). The CDR3 sequence: CASSYNRETEAFF. In DNA form, the CDR3 reads TGTGCCAGCAGTTACAACAGAGAAACTGAAGCTTTCTTT.

The rearrangement joins TRBV7-9 to TRBJ1-2; D gene uncertain. The V end was cut by 1 base, the J end by 6 bases, with 12 bases between. Germline CDR1 and CDR2: SEHNR and FQNEAQ (reference sequence). The CDR3 extends over 14 amino acids. The CDR3, as DNA: TGTGCCAGCAGCTTAGGGGAGTGGACGGATGGCTACACCTTC. It specifies CASSLGEWTDGYTF. The whole variable domain, remainder taken from reference TRBV7-9 and TRBJ1-2, is DTGVSQNPRHKITKRGQNVTFRCDPISEHNRLYWYRQTLGQGPEFLTYFQNEAQLEKSRLLSDRFSAERPKGSFSTLEIQRTEQGDSAMYLCASSLGEWTDGYTFGSGTRLTVV.

This clone turned up a few times. CDR3 nucleotide sequence: TGCGCCAGCAGCCACAACGGGATGCCCAGCACAGATACGCAGTATTTT. Translated: CASSHNGMPSTDTQYF. The V and J genes are TRBV4-1 and TRBJ2-3; the D gene is possibly TRBD2 (5 bases). Germline CDR1 and CDR2: MGHRA and YSYEKL. The CDR3 length is 16 residues. The germline V and J ends were trimmed by 3 bases and 0 bases, with 13 bases remaining between them.

This clone was counted a few times. The genes are TRBV15 and TRBJ2-3; 7 nucleotides agree with TRBD1. The CDR3 spans 16 residues. V shed 5 bases, J shed 0 bases, and the junction held 8 bases outside the gene matches. Germline V lookup: CDR1 LNHNV, CDR2 YYDKDF (reference sequence). In DNA form, the CDR3 reads TGTGCCACCAGCCTAGGACAGGCCAAAAGCACAGATACGCAGTATTTT. It codes for CATSLGQAKSTDTQYF.

This sequence joins TRBV5-1 and TRBJ2-5; 8 nucleotides line up with TRBD1. Germline CDR1 and CDR2: SGHRS and YFSETQ. This CDR3 contains 15 residues. J lost 5 bases, V lost 4 bases, and 10 bases had no gene match. CDR3 sequence reads: CASSRTQGVRETQYF. CDR3 in DNA: TGCGCCAGCAGCCGAACACAGGGGGTTAGGGAGACCCAGTACTTC. Filled out from reference TRBV5-1 and TRBJ2-5, the complete variable domain reads KAGVTQTPRYLIKTRGQQVTLSCSPISGHRSVSWYQQTPGQGLQFLFEYFSETQRNKGNFPGRFSGRQFSNSRSEMNVSTLELGDSALYLCASSRTQGVRETQYFGPGTRLLVL.

CDR3 region: CASSTWDRETYGYTF. In DNA, the CDR3 is TGTGCCAGTAGTACCTGGGACAGGGAAACCTATGGCTACACCTTC. The rearrangement uses TRBV19 and TRBJ1-2; TRBD1 agrees at 9 bases. Trimming cost V 4 bases and J 4 bases; bases outside gene matches: 7. The germline CDR1 and CDR2 sequences are LNHDA and SQIVND (reference sequence). CDR3 length: 15 residues. Based on the CDR3 plus reference TRBV19 and TRBJ1-2, the full variable domain is DGGITQSPKYLFRKEGQNVTLSCEQNLNHDAMYWYRQDPGQGLRLIYYSQIVNDFQKGDIAEGYSVSREKKESFPLTVTSAQKNPTAFYLCASSTWDRETYGYTFGSGTRLTVV.

This clone has just a few counts. The chain combines TRBV30 with TRBJ2-7, with 9 nucleotides matching TRBD2. Losses at the gene ends were 1 base for V and 6 bases for J; bases not matched to a gene: 13. The CDR3 covers 16 residues. Looked up from germline, CDR1 is GTSNPN and CDR2 is SVGIG (reference sequence). For the CDR3, the DNA is TGTGCCTGGAGTGCAAAGGTTGGCGGGAGGGCCGGCGAGCAGTACTTC. Residues: CAWSAKVGGRAGEQYF.